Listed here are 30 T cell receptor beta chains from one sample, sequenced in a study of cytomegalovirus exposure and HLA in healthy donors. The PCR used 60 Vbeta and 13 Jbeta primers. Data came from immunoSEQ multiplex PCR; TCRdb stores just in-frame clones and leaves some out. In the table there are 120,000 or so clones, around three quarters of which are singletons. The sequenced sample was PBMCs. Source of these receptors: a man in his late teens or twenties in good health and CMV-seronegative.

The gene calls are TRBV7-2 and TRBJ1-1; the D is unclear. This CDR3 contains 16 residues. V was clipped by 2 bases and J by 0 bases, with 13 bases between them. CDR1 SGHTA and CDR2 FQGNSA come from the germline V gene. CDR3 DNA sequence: TGTGCCAGCAGCTTATCGGTCGGTTTAATGAACACTGAAGCTTTCTTT. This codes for CASSLSVGLMNTEAFF.

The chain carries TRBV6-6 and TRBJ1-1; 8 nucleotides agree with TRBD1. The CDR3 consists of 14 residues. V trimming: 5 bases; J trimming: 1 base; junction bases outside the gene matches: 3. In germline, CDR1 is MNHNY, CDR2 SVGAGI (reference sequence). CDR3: CASSRQGRNTEAFF. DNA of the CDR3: TGTGCCAGCAGTCGACAGGGGCGGAACACTGAAGCTTTCTTT.

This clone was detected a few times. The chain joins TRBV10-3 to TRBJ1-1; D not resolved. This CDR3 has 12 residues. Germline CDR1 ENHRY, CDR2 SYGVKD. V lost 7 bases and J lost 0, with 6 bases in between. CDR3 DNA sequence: TGTGCCATCAAAGGAGTGAACACTGAAGCTTTCTTT. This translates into CAIKGVNTEAFF.

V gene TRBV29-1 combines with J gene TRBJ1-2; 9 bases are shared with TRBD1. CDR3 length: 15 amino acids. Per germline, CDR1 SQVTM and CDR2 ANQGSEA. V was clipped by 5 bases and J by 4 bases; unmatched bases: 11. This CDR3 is CSVKGQGRAVYGYTF. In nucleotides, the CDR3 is TGCAGCGTTAAGGGACAGGGTCGAGCGGTCTATGGCTACACCTTC.

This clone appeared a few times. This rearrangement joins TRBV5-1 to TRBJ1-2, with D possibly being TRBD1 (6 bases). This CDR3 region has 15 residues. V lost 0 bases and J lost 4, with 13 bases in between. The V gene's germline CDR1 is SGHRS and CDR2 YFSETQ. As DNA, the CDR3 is TGCGCCAGCAGCTTGGGGAATACAGGGCCCTATGGCTACACCTTC. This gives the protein CASSLGNTGPYGYTF.

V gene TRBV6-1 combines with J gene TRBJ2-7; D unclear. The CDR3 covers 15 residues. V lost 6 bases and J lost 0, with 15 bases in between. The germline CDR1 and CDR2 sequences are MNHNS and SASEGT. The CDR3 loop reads CASRAGPLDSYEQYV. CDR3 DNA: TGTGCCAGCAGGGCAGGACCTTTGGACTCCTACGAGCAGTACGTC.

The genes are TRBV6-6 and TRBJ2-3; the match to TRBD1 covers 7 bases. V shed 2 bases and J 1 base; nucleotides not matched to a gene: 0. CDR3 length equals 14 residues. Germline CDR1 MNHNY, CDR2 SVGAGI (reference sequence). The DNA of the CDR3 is TGTGCCAGCAGTTACGGACAGGGCACAGATACGCAGTATTTT. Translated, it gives CASSYGQGTDTQYF.

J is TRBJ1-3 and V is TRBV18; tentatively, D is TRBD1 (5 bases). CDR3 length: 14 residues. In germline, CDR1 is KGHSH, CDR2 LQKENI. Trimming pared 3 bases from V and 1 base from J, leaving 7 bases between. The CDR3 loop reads CASSPQGSGNTIYF. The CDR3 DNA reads TGTGCCAGCTCACCGCAGGGTTCTGGAAACACCATATATTTT.

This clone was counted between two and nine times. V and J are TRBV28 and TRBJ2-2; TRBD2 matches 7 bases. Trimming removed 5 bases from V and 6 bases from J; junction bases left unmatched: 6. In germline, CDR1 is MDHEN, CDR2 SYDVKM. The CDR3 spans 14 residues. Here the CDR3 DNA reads TGTGCCAGCAGTCGGGACTACCTCTCCGGGGAGCTGTTTTTT. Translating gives CASSRDYLSGELFF.

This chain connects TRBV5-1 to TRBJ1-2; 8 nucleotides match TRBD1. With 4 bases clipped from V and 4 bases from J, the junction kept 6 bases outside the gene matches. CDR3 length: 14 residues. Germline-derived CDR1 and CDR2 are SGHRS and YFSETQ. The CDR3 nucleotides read TGCGCCAGCAGCCCGGACAGGGCTTCCTATGGCTACACCTTC. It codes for CASSPDRASYGYTF.

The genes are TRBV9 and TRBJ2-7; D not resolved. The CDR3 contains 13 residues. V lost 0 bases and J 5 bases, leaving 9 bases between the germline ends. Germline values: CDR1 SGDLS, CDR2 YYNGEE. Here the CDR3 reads CASSVGAENEQYF. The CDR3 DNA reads TGTGCCAGCAGCGTAGGGGCCGAGAACGAGCAGTACTTC.

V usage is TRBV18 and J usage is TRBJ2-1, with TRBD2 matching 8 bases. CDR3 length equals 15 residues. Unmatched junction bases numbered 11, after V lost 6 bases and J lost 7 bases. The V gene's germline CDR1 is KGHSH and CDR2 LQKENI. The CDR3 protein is CASSLPPGGANEQFF. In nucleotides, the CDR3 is TGTGCCAGCTCGCTTCCGCCCGGGGGGGCGAATGAGCAGTTCTTC.

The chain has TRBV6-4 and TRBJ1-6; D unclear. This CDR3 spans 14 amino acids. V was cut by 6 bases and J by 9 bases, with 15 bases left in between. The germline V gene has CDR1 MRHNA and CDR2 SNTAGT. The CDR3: CASSSFERGSPLHF. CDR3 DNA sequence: TGTGCCAGCAGCAGCTTCGAACGGGGTTCACCCCTCCACTTT.

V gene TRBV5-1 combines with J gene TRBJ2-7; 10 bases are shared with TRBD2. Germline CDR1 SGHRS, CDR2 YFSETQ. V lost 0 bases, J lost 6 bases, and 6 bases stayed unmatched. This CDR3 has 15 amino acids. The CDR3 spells CASSLGASGSGEQYV. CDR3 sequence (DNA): TGCGCCAGCAGCTTGGGGGCTAGCGGGAGCGGCGAGCAGTACGTC.

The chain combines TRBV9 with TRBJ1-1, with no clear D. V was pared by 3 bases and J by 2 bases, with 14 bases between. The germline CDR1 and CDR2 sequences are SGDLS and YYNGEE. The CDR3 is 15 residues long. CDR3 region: CASSDQAPGNTEAFF. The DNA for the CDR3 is TGTGCCAGCAGCGACCAAGCCCCGGGTAACACTGAAGCTTTCTTT. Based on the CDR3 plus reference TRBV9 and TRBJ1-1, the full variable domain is DSGVTQTPKHLITATGQRVTLRCSPRSGDLSVYWYQQSLDQGLQFLIQYYNGEERAKGNILERFSAQQFPDLHSELNLSSLELGDSALYFCASSDQAPGNTEAFFGQGTRLTVV.

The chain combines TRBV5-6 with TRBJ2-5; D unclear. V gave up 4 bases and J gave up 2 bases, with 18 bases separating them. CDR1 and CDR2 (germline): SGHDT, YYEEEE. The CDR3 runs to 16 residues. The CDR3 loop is CASSTPKEIIQETQYF. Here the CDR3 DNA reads TGTGCCAGCAGCACCCCTAAGGAGATTATTCAAGAGACCCAGTACTTC.

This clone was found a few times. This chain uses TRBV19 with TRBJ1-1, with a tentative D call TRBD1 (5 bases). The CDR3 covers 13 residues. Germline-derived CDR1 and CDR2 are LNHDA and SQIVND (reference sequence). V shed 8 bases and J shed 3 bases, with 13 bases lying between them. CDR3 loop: CASGHKGDTEAFF. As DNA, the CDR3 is TGTGCCAGTGGACATAAAGGGGACACTGAAGCTTTCTTT.

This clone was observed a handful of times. CDR3 in DNA: TGTGCCAGCAGTTTGCCGGGACAGGTGGACTATGGCTACACCTTC. Its translation is CASSLPGQVDYGYTF. This chain joins TRBV6-6 and TRBJ1-2; 8 nucleotides line up with TRBD1. CDR3 length: 15 amino acids. V shed 4 bases and J 3 bases; nucleotides not matched to a gene: 7. The germline CDR1 and CDR2 sequences are MNHNY and SVGAGI (reference sequence).

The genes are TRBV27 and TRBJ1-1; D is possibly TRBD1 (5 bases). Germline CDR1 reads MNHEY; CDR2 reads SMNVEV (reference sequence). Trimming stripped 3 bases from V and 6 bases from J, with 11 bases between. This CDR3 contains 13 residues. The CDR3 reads CASSFRREAEAFF. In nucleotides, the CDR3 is TGTGCCAGCAGTTTCCGCAGGGAGGCTGAAGCTTTCTTT.

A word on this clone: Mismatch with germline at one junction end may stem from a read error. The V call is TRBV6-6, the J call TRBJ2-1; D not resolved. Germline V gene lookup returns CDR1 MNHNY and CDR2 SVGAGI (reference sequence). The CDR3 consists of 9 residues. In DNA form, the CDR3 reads TGTGCCAGCAGTCGACCGGCGGTCTTC. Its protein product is CASSRPAVF.

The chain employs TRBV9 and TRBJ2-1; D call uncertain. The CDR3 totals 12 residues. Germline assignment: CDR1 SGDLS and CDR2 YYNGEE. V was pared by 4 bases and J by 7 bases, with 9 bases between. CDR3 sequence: CASSQHQNEQFF. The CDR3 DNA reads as TGTGCCAGCAGCCAACACCAGAATGAGCAGTTCTTC. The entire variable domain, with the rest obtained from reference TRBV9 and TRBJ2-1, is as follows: DSGVTQTPKHLITATGQRVTLRCSPRSGDLSVYWYQQSLDQGLQFLIQYYNGEERAKGNILERFSAQQFPDLHSELNLSSLELGDSALYFCASSQHQNEQFFGPGTRLTVL.

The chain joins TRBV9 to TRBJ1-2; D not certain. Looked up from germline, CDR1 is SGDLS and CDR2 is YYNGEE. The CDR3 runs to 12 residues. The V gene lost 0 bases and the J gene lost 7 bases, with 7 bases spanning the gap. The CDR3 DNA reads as TGTGCCAGCAGCGTAGTACAGTTTGGCTACACCTTC. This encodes CASSVVQFGYTF.

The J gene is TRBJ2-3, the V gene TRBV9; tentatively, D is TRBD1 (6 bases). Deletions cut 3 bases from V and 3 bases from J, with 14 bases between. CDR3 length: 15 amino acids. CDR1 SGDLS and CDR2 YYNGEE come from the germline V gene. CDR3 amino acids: CASSETDRMTDTQYF. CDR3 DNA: TGTGCCAGCAGCGAGACGGACAGAATGACAGATACGCAGTATTTT.

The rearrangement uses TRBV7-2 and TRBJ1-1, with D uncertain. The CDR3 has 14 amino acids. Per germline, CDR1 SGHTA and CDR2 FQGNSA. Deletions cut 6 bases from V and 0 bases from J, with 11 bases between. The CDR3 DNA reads TGTGCCAGCAGTACGCGGGTGATGAACACTGAAGCTTTCTTT. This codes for CASSTRVMNTEAFF.

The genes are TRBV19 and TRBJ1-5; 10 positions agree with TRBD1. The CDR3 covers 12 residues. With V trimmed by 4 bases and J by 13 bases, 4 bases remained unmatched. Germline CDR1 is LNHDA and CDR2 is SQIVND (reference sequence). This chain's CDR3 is CASSTPGQGQHF. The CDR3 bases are TGTGCCAGTAGTACCCCGGGACAGGGGCAGCATTTT.

The CDR3 DNA reads TGTGCCAGCAGTTCGAAGACAGGGGGCATCGGACCCCTCCACTTT. Translation gives CASSSKTGGIGPLHF. This chain connects TRBV6-5 to TRBJ1-6; 10 bases align to TRBD1. V trimming: 4 bases; J trimming: 12 bases; junction bases outside the gene matches: 9. This CDR3 is built from 15 residues. CDR1 MNHEY and CDR2 SVGAGI come from the germline V gene.

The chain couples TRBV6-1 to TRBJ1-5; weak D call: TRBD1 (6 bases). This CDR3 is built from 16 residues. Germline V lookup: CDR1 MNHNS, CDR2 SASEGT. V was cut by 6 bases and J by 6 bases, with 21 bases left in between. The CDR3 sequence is CASRERWITGSQPQHF. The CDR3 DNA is TGTGCCAGCAGGGAAAGGTGGATAACAGGGAGTCAGCCCCAGCATTTT.

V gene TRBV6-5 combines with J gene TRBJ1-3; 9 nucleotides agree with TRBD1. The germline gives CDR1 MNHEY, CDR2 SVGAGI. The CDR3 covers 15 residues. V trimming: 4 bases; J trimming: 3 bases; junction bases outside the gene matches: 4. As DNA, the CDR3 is TGTGCCAGCAGTTTACAGGGGGCGCTTGGAAACACCATATATTTT. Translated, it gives CASSLQGALGNTIYF.

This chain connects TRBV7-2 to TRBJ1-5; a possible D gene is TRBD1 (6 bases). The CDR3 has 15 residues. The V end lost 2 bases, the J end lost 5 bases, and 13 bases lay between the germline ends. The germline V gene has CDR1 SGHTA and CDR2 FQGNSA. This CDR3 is CASSLRTVSDQPQHF. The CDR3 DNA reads TGTGCCAGCAGCTTACGGACAGTCTCAGATCAGCCCCAGCATTTT.

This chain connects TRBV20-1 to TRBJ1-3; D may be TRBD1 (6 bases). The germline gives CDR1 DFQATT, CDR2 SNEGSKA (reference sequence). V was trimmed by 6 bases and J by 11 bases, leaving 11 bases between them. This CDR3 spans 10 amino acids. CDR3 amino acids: CSALQGPIYF. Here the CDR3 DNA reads TGCAGTGCGTTACAGGGTCCCATATATTTT.